This T cell receptor (beta chain) was profiled in a study of cytomegalovirus exposure and HLA in healthy donors. The PCR was carried out with 60 Vbeta primers and 13 Jbeta primers. Produced via immunoSEQ multiplex PCR; TCRdb's table is partial and in-frame only. The table records approximately 140,000 clones, 82% of them present only once. From germline, CDR1 is MGHDK and CDR2 SYGVNS. V lost 4 bases, J lost 2 bases, and 2 bases stayed unmatched. The CDR3 sequence is 13 residues long. This rearrangement joins TRBV25-1 to TRBJ2-7; 7 positions match TRBD1. Input material: PBMCs. This clonotype was sampled from a boy aged 2 to 10 in good health and CMV-seronegative. CDR3 sequence: CASSGQGAYEQYF. The CDR3 nucleotides are TGTGCCAGCAGTGGGCAGGGGGCCTACGAGCAGTACTTC.